Each of the 9 T cell receptor beta chains below was sequenced from the same sample in a study of cytomegalovirus exposure and HLA in healthy donors. Data came from immunoSEQ multiplex PCR; TCRdb stores just in-frame clones and leaves some out. Of 35,000 to 50,000 clones listed, roughly 90% are singletons. Material: PBMCs. These receptor sequences come from a man younger than 30 in good health and CMV-seronegative.

The V and J genes are TRBV2 and TRBJ2-1; D remains ambiguous. Germline V gene lookup returns CDR1 SNHLY and CDR2 FYNNEI. CDR3 length equals 12 residues. Trimming stripped 6 bases from V and 5 bases from J, with 8 bases between. This CDR3 is CASRWANNEQFF. CDR3 coding DNA: TGTGCCAGCAGGTGGGCGAACAATGAGCAGTTCTTC.

The gene calls are TRBV5-1 and TRBJ2-7, with TRBD1 identical over 8 bases. Trimming cost V 0 bases and J 7 bases; bases outside gene matches: 9. The CDR3 totals 15 residues. Germline assignment: CDR1 SGHRS and CDR2 YFSETQ. This CDR3 reads CASSLEAGGLSEQYF. In DNA form, the CDR3 reads TGCGCCAGCAGCTTGGAGGCAGGGGGCTTGAGTGAGCAGTACTTC.

The chain links TRBV6-4 to TRBJ2-7, with TRBD2 identical over 7 bases. The V gene's germline CDR1 is MRHNA and CDR2 SNTAGT. The length of the CDR3 is 16 residues. V was clipped by 2 bases and J by 2 bases; unmatched bases: 9. The CDR3 coding sequence is TGTGCCAGCAGTGACCGAGGACTAGTGGAAACCTACGAGCAGTACTTC. Amino acid sequence: CASSDRGLVETYEQYF.

V gene TRBV9 combines with J gene TRBJ2-5; D remains ambiguous. V dropped 4 bases and J dropped 0 bases, with 16 bases sitting between them. There are 16 residues in the CDR3. From germline, CDR1 is SGDLS and CDR2 YYNGEE. This CDR3 reads CASSLSEVLYQETQYF. As DNA, the CDR3 is TGTGCCAGCAGCCTCTCCGAGGTCCTATACCAAGAGACCCAGTACTTC.

This chain uses TRBV5-4 with TRBJ2-3, with no clear D. CDR3 length equals 13 residues. V shed 0 bases and J shed 5 bases, with 7 bases lying between them. Looked up from germline, CDR1 is SGHNT and CDR2 is YYREEE (reference sequence). The CDR3 nucleotides are TGTGCCAGCAGCTTGGCAGGAATAGATACGCAGTATTTT. This sequence encodes CASSLAGIDTQYF.

This chain uses TRBV5-1 with TRBJ2-1; the D gene is possibly TRBD2 (5 bases). The CDR3 has 14 amino acids. Trimming removed 9 bases at V and 1 base at J, with 14 bases between. CDR1 SGHRS and CDR2 YFSETQ come from the germline V gene. The CDR3 reads CATILAGSYNEQFF. The DNA of the CDR3 is TGCGCCACCATTTTGGCGGGTTCCTACAATGAGCAGTTCTTC.

This chain connects TRBV5-5 to TRBJ2-3, with TRBD1 identical over 12 bases. The CDR3 is 16 residues long. CDR1 SGHKS and CDR2 YYEKEE come from the germline V gene (reference sequence). J lost 4 bases, V lost 2 bases, and 5 bases had no gene match. DNA of the CDR3: TGTGCCAGCAGCTTTGCCGGGACAGGGGGCGCAGATACGCAGTATTTT. Protein: CASSFAGTGGADTQYF.

This clone was counted a single time. The V call is TRBV28, the J call TRBJ1-2; D not certain. The CDR3 is 12 residues long. Germline V gives CDR1 MDHEN, CDR2 SYDVKM. The V end lost 5 bases, the J end lost 9 bases, and 13 bases lay between the germline ends. For the CDR3, the DNA is TGTGCCAGCAGTCAATCGGAGGGCAGCTACACCTTC. Its translation is CASSQSEGSYTF.

The chain carries TRBV7-9 and TRBJ2-1, with a tentative D call TRBD1 (6 bases). This CDR3 spans 14 amino acids. Trimming left V 4 bases short and J 4 bases short, with 11 bases between. Germline lookup yields CDR1 SEHNR and CDR2 FQNEAQ (reference sequence). In DNA, the CDR3 is TGTGCCAGCAGCTCGATGGACAGATACAATGAGCAGTTCTTC. This gives the protein CASSSMDRYNEQFF.